This T cell receptor beta chain was retrieved from a study of T cells in severe cutaneous drug reactions (dated by TCRdb to between 2018 and 2021). For context, the study as a whole: Recruitment took place between the early 2010s and the late 2010s, drawing patients from Taiwan, Thailand and a European registry network. Only patients with a probable or definite SJS/TEN or DRESS diagnosis by RegiSCAR criteria were enrolled. Blister fluids/cells, PBMC and other biological samples were taken from patients in the acute stage or the recovery stage. The Naranjo algorithm and the ALDEN drug causality algorithm were used to assign the culprit drug. Libraries used iRepertoire multiplex PCR; authors cited a comparison showing similar capture of abundant clonotypes across iRepertoire and 5' RACE methods with or without UMI. Bulk TCR sequencing was combined with single-cell sequencing, quantitative PCR validation, functional assays and transgenic mouse experiments.

Library preparation used the iRepertoire multiplex PCR system with TCR subtype-specific primers for both bulk and single-cell sequencing. Bulk TCR beta libraries were generated by multiplex PCR with primers targeting V, D and J gene regions. Bulk TCR library preparation used roughly 100-500 ng of RNA per sample as input. An Illumina MiSeq was used to sequence the bulk TCR beta amplicons. The authors processed their data as follows. Sample misassignments and low-quality sequencing reads were removed through quality control steps. CDR3 was defined as the amino acids lying between the Y[YFLI]C motif of the V-gene and the [FW]GXGT motif of the J-segment. The IMGT database served as the reference for assigning TRBV and TRBJ genes and CDR3 clonotypes. Per-sample TRBV expression was normalized to the mean of the same gene in PBMC from under 50 healthy donors. Following reprocessing of the reads by TCRdb, the data hold one row per CDR3 protein sequence and no DNA is available. The V and J calls shown here were made by TCRdb, not taken from the authors' results. This specimen's table enumerates just over 20,000 distinct CDR3 sequences. The top ten constitute approximately 7% of the sample.

Study-level results and caveats: CBZ-SJS/TEN patients showed strongly increased TRBV12-4 usage, with an average of approximately 30% in blister cells and roughly 5% in PBMC. According to the authors, further study is still needed to determine whether the public TCR generalizes to SJS/TEN caused by other drugs. A public TCRbeta CDR3, present at a mean of approximately 13% in all seven CBZ-SJS/TEN blister samples, was undetectable or scarce in PBMC from tolerant controls and healthy donors.

The CDR3 runs 17 amino acids, cysteine and phenylalanine included. DNA is not recorded here. In the germline V gene, CDR1 corresponds to SQVTM and CDR2 to ANQGSEA. With regard to this clonotype: The target of this receptor is not known.

The donors whose samples were sequenced had carbamazepine-induced Stevens-Johnson syndrome or toxic epidermal necrolysis (CBZ-SJS/TEN). Peripheral blood repertoires came from CBZ-SJS/TEN patients of Han Chinese (about five) and European (roughly 6) origin. To look for drug-specific clonotypes, next-generation sequencing was used to profile the T cell receptor repertoires of patients with drug-induced severe cutaneous adverse reactions. RNA was isolated either from blister cells of skin lesions or from peripheral blood mononuclear cells. The sequencing sample was made of PBMCs. Recombination joined TRBV29-1 with TRBJ1-3; TCRdb picks TRBD1, but there is no DNA to check that call. The TCR originated in a human donor with toxic epidermal necrolysis, a severe cutaneous drug reaction. This receptor has the CDR3 CSVSLISDTASGNTIYF.